This T cell receptor beta chain was recovered during a study of cytomegalovirus exposure and HLA in healthy donors. Details on this clone: Its antigen is undetermined.

The method was immunoSEQ multiplex PCR; TCRdb's version includes in-frame clones alone and lacks a portion of them. The profile shows roughly 77,000 clones, 90% to 95% of them singletons. Germline assignment: CDR1 LGHNA and CDR2 YSLEER. This CDR3 has 16 residues. Trimming shortened V by 1 base and J by 0 bases, and 10 bases separated the two germline ends. Study-level findings and limits: Despite most TCR sequences being rare, some public TCRs occurred in many donors.

Input material: PBMCs. The chain employs TRBV4-3 and TRBJ2-1; D is possibly TRBD2 (5 bases). The TCR sequence derives from a woman aged 18-29 years in good health and CMV-seronegative. The CDR3 coding sequence is TGCGCCAGCAGCCAAGCTGGACTTGGCTCCTACAATGAGCAGTTCTTC. This encodes CASSQAGLGSYNEQFF.